Each of the 27 T cell receptor beta chains below was sequenced from the same sample in a study of spatial heterogeneity in lung cancer. Findings and caveats of the study: Expanded alpha and beta TCR counts within tumors tracked tumor mutation counts.

MiXCR was run by TCRdb on the 5' RACE reads, yielding one entry per CDR3 protein. This sample has under 15,000 distinct CDR3 sequences; about 4.8% occur once, and the top ten carry approximately 20%. For these TCRs, the target antigens are not known. Stated time point: sample taken at primary tumor resection. The sample in question was lung tumor tissue, obtained at surgery. These receptors all come from a female donor with early-stage non-small cell lung cancer.

Ten or more counts support this clonotype. This beta chain lies outside the target of a library built for alpha chains; its clone size means little. The gene calls are TRBV7-2 and TRBJ1-6, with D uncertain. This CDR3 is 14 amino acids long. Germline CDR1 is SGHTA and CDR2 is FQGNSA. The germline V and J ends were trimmed by 8 bases and 3 bases, with 11 bases remaining between them. In nucleotides, the CDR3 is TGTGCCAGCGCCCCCGGGATCTATAATTCACCCCTCCACTTT. Protein sequence: CASAPGIYNSPLHF.

Notes on this clonotype: This beta chain lies outside the target of a library built for alpha chains; its clone size means little. The CDR3 sequence is CASSPRLAGGHNEQFF. The CDR3 coding sequence is TGTGCCAGCAGCCCCAGACTAGCGGGGGGTCACAATGAGCAGTTCTTC. This rearrangement joins TRBV11-2 to TRBJ2-1; 13 positions match TRBD2. Germline CDR1 and CDR2: SGHAT and FQNNGV. The CDR3 is 16 residues long. Losses at the gene ends were 5 bases for V and 5 bases for J; bases not matched to a gene: 6.

This clonotype was seen ten or more times. For a library built for alpha chains, this beta chain is a stray read; little rests on its size. The rearrangement joins TRBV6-5 to TRBJ1-4; D is undetermined. The germline gives CDR1 MNHEY, CDR2 SVGAGI. This CDR3 region has 14 residues. Deletions cut 5 bases from V and 0 bases from J, with 7 bases between. The DNA of the CDR3 is TGTGCCAGCAGTCACGGGACAACTAATGAAAAACTGTTTTTT. Translating it yields CASSHGTTNEKLFF.

There are many counts of this clonotype. This beta chain appears as a stray read in a library generated for alpha chains; its size is not informative. In nucleotides, the CDR3 is TGTGCCAGCAGTTACTTTACGGCCAGAACTGCAACTAATGAAAAACTGTTTTTT. Protein product: CASSYFTARTATNEKLFF. The V call is TRBV6-6, the J call TRBJ1-4; no clear D gene. Germline V gene lookup returns CDR1 MNHNY and CDR2 SVGAGI (reference sequence). The CDR3 totals 18 residues. Trimming shortened V by 1 base and J by 0 bases, and 15 bases separated the two germline ends.

This clonotype was detected only a few times. Because the library targeted alpha chains, this beta chain is an off-target read whose size means little. This sequence joins TRBV10-2 and TRBJ2-3; no reliable D call. The CDR3 contains 13 residues. Germline V gives CDR1 WSHSY, CDR2 SAAADI. Trimming stripped 8 bases from V and 0 bases from J, with 9 bases between. The CDR3 sequence is CASVPRSTDTQYF. CDR3 DNA sequence: TGCGCCAGCGTCCCCCGTAGCACAGATACGCAGTATTTT.

This clonotype has just a few counts. Within a library made for alpha chains, this beta chain is off target, and its count is uninformative. The J gene is TRBJ2-3, the V gene TRBV6-2 or TRBV6-3; TRBD2 matches 9 bases. V was clipped by 0 bases and J by 3 bases; unmatched bases: 7. Germline CDR1 MNHEY, CDR2 SVGEGT. This CDR3 comprises 17 residues. The CDR3 DNA is TGTGCCAGCAGTTACTCGAATAGCGGGGGTAAGACAGATACGCAGTATTTT. Its translation: CASSYSNSGGKTDTQYF.

This clonotype came up many times. This beta chain was picked up by a library intended for alpha chains and is off target, so its count carries little meaning. The CDR3 spells CSVHGGTSSYEQYF. DNA for the CDR3: TGCAGCGTTCATGGAGGGACTTCCTCCTACGAGCAGTACTTC. This chain uses TRBV29-1 with TRBJ2-7; possible D gene TRBD2, 6 bases. With 5 bases removed from V and 0 bases from J, the gap between germline ends came to 14 bases. The V gene's germline CDR1 is SQVTM and CDR2 ANQGSEA. CDR3 size: 14 residues.

With regard to this clonotype: For a library built for alpha chains, this beta chain is a stray read; little rests on its size. This chain uses TRBV28 with TRBJ1-3; D is unclear. The CDR3 extends over 15 amino acids. V lost 2 bases, J lost 5 bases, and 13 bases lay in between. CDR1 is MDHEN and CDR2 is SYDVKM in the germline V gene. The CDR3 sequence is CASSLGSTGRNTIYF. The CDR3 coding sequence is TGTGCCAGCAGTTTAGGGAGTACGGGCCGAAACACCATATATTTT. Variable domain in full (rest from reference TRBV28 and TRBJ1-3): DVKVTQSSRYLVKRTGEKVFLECVQDMDHENMFWYRQDPGLGLRLIYFSYDVKMKEKGDIPEGYSVSREKKERFSLILESASTNQTSMYLCASSLGSTGRNTIYFGEGSWLTVV.

This clonotype was observed at least ten times. This beta chain is an off-target read within a library intended for alpha chains, so its frequency means little. This sequence joins TRBV9 and TRBJ2-6; 11 positions agree with TRBD1. The CDR3 spans 17 residues. In germline, CDR1 is SGDLS, CDR2 YYNGEE. V shed 4 bases, J shed 0 bases, and the junction held 3 bases outside the gene matches. The CDR3 region is CASSFGTGGSGANVLTF. The CDR3 nucleotides read TGTGCCAGCAGCTTCGGGACAGGGGGCTCTGGGGCCAACGTCCTGACTTTC.

This clonotype has a count of ten or more. The library was prepared for alpha chains; this beta chain is a stray read, so its frequency means little. The chain recombines TRBV11-2 with TRBJ2-3, with D unresolved. CDR1 is SGHAT and CDR2 is FQNNGV in the germline V gene. V was cut by 4 bases and J by 3 bases, with 5 bases left in between. The CDR3 is made up of 12 amino acids. The CDR3 bases are TGTGCCAGCAGCTCTTTGACAGATACGCAGTATTTT. Translation gives CASSSLTDTQYF.

This clonotype is classed as medium-sized. This beta chain is off target for a library built for alpha chains, so its abundance means little. This chain joins TRBV20-1 and TRBJ1-3; a possible D gene is TRBD1 (5 bases). V was clipped by 3 bases and J by 2 bases, with 20 bases between them. Germline V CDR1 and CDR2: DFQATT, SNEGSKA (reference sequence). CDR3 size: 17 residues. The CDR3 reads CSASISGRQWTGNTIYF. Here the CDR3 DNA reads TGCAGTGCTAGTATATCAGGCAGACAGTGGACTGGAAACACCATATATTTT.

This clonotype was recorded many times. This beta chain represents an off-target read in a library built for alpha chains; its size is of limited meaning. V is TRBV20-1 and J is TRBJ2-1; 15 positions agree with TRBD2. V gave up 2 bases and J gave up 10 bases; unmatched junction bases: 9. The germline V gene encodes CDR1 DFQATT and CDR2 SNEGSKA (reference sequence). This CDR3 comprises 16 residues. CDR3 sequence: CSARYAGLAGGREQFF. CDR3 in DNA: TGCAGTGCTAGATACGCCGGACTAGCGGGGGGGCGCGAGCAGTTCTTC.

This clonotype has ten or more counts. As an off-target read in a library built for alpha chains, this beta chain has a frequency of little significance. This chain connects TRBV5-6 to TRBJ2-1; no definite D call. V was shortened by 4 bases and J by 7 bases, with 6 bases between the two germline ends. This CDR3 region has 11 residues. Germline V CDR1 and CDR2: SGHDT, YYEEEE. The chain's CDR3 is CASSVRNEQFF. As DNA, the CDR3 is TGTGCCAGCAGCGTACGGAATGAGCAGTTCTTC. The complete variable domain, with remaining parts taken from reference TRBV5-6 and TRBJ2-1, reads DAGVTQSPTHLIKTRGQQVTLRCSPKSGHDTVSWYQQALGQGPQFIFQYYEEEERQRGNFPDRFSGHQFPNYSSELNVNALLLGDSALYLCASSVRNEQFFGPGTRLTVL.

This clonotype was observed many times. This beta chain turned up in a library designed for alpha chains; as an off-target read, its abundance says little. This chain links TRBV20-1 with TRBJ1-2, with no clear D. Germline values: CDR1 DFQATT, CDR2 SNEGSKA (reference sequence). V was cut by 5 bases and J by 7 bases, with 20 bases left in between. CDR3 length: 14 amino acids. In DNA form, the CDR3 reads TGCAGTGCTCTCGATCCGATGGACTCCGGTGGCTACACCTTC. Amino acids: CSALDPMDSGGYTF.

This clonotype was picked up many times. Within a library made for alpha chains, this beta chain is off target, and its count is uninformative. This sequence joins TRBV6-5 and TRBJ1-4; TRBD1 matches at 8 bases. The germline gives CDR1 MNHEY, CDR2 SVGAGI. The CDR3 length is 14 residues. With V trimmed by 2 bases and J by 10 bases, 6 bases remained unmatched. CDR3 sequence: CASSYAVTGGKLFF. CDR3 sequence (DNA): TGTGCCAGCAGTTACGCGGTAACAGGGGGAAAACTGTTTTTT.

This clonotype showed up many times. In a library made to pick up alpha chains, this beta chain is a stray read with a size that means little. The chain recombines TRBV5-5 with TRBJ2-1; tentative D call: TRBD1 (5 bases). V lost 0 bases and J 4 bases, leaving 8 bases between the germline ends. This CDR3 region has 14 residues. Germline V gene sequence: CDR1 SGHKS, CDR2 YYEKEE (reference sequence). This CDR3 is CASSLVQAYNEQFF. The CDR3 coding sequence is TGTGCCAGCAGCTTGGTACAGGCATACAATGAGCAGTTCTTC.

Concerning this clonotype: As an off-target read in a library built for alpha chains, this beta chain has a frequency of little significance. The V and J genes are TRBV6-1 and TRBJ2-7, with a weak D call TRBD2 (5 bases). This CDR3 is built from 12 residues. V was cut by 7 bases and J by 3 bases, with 10 bases left in between. Germline V gives CDR1 MNHNS, CDR2 SASEGT. The DNA for the CDR3 is TGTGCCAGCATACAGAGGGACTACGAGCAGTACTTC. This sequence encodes CASIQRDYEQYF.

Many counts were recorded for this clonotype. A library made for alpha chains picked up this beta chain off target, so its size means little. The chain links TRBV6-5 to TRBJ2-3, with D tentatively TRBD1 or TRBD2 (5 bases each). This CDR3 has 14 residues. Germline CDR1 and CDR2: MNHEY and SVGAGI. Trimming stripped 5 bases from V and 5 bases from J, with 14 bases between. In DNA, the CDR3 is TGTGCCAGCAGTCCCGAGGGGCAGGGAGATACGCAGTATTTT. Protein product: CASSPEGQGDTQYF.

The sample holds many counts of this clonotype. This beta chain turned up in a library designed for alpha chains; as an off-target read, its abundance says little. The chain combines TRBV7-3 with TRBJ2-1; TRBD1 is a possible D gene (5 bases). Trimming shortened V by 5 bases and J by 11 bases, and 10 bases separated the two germline ends. CDR1 and CDR2 from the germline V gene are SGHTA and FQGTGA. The length of the CDR3 is 11 residues. CDR3 region: CASSRSGKQFF. The CDR3 DNA reads TGTGCCAGCAGCCGGTCAGGGAAGCAGTTCTTC.

Notes on this clonotype: This beta chain turned up in a library designed for alpha chains; as an off-target read, its abundance says little. The chain joins TRBV12-3 or TRBV12-4 to TRBJ1-1; a weak D match, TRBD1 (5 bases). The CDR3 extends over 15 amino acids. Trimming took off 5 bases at V and 0 bases at J, with 13 bases between the two ends. The CDR3 reads CASSPRQHMNTEAFF. CDR3 in DNA: TGTGCCAGCAGTCCGAGACAGCACATGAACACTGAAGCTTTCTTT.

The table lists this clonotype with many counts. This beta chain is a stray read from a library made for alpha chains; its abundance is not meaningful. V and J are TRBV3-2 and TRBJ1-5; no check of the table's D call, TRBD1, against the DNA was made. TRBV3-2 is shown as a pseudogene. This CDR3 has 14 amino acids. In DNA, the CDR3 is TGTGCCAGCAGCCAATCGACAGGGCCCCAGCCCCAGCATTTT. Its translation: CASSQSTGPQPQHF.

Points on this clonotype: This beta chain slipped into a library made for alpha chains as a stray read, so its size is not meaningful. The chain recombines TRBV29-1 with TRBJ2-2; TRBD2 might be the D (6 bases). CDR1 and CDR2 (germline): SQVTM, ANQGSEA. The V end lost 1 base, the J end lost 6 bases, and 15 bases lay between the germline ends. The CDR3 spans 15 residues. The CDR3 loop is CSVEGGAGPAGELFF. The CDR3 DNA reads as TGCAGCGTTGAAGGTGGGGCGGGGCCCGCCGGGGAGCTGTTTTTT.

This clonotype was detected ten times or more. This beta chain is an off-target read within a library intended for alpha chains, so its frequency means little. The rearrangement links TRBV20-1 to TRBJ1-2; D may be TRBD1 (5 bases). Per germline, CDR1 DFQATT and CDR2 SNEGSKA (reference sequence). The V and J ends lost 2 bases and 4 bases respectively, with 17 bases between them. The CDR3 covers 15 residues. CDR3 coding DNA: TGCAGTGCTAGACTTCTAGGCAGGGAGGCCTATGGCTACACCTTC. As protein: CSARLLGREAYGYTF.

This clonotype has at least ten counts. This beta chain is a stray sequence in a library constructed for alpha chains; its clone size is not meaningful. V gene TRBV20-1 combines with J gene TRBJ2-1; 12 nucleotides match TRBD2. CDR3 length: 13 residues. The germline V gene encodes CDR1 DFQATT and CDR2 SNEGSKA (reference sequence). V shed 6 bases and J 9 bases; nucleotides not matched to a gene: 6. The CDR3 is CSASATSGGEQFF. The CDR3 DNA is TGCAGTGCGAGCGCGACTAGCGGGGGTGAGCAGTTCTTC.

By frequency in the sample, this clonotype is medium-sized. This beta chain was picked up by a library intended for alpha chains and is off target, so its count carries little meaning. This rearrangement joins TRBV7-2 to TRBJ2-7; no reliable D call. The CDR3 is 11 residues long. With 3 bases removed from V and 5 bases from J, the gap between germline ends came to 5 bases. Germline CDR1 is SGHTA and CDR2 is FQGNSA. DNA for the CDR3: TGTGCCAGCAGCTTCAAGAACGAGCAGTACTTC. This sequence encodes CASSFKNEQYF. The full variable domain, its missing parts supplied by reference TRBV7-2 and TRBJ2-7, is GAGVSQSPSNKVTEKGKDVELRCDPISGHTALYWYRQSLGQGLEFLIYFQGNSAPDKSGLPSDRFSAERTGGSVSTLTIQRTQQEDSAVYLCASSFKNEQYFGPGTRLTVT.

This clonotype was seen many times. This beta chain is a stray sequence in a library constructed for alpha chains; its clone size is not meaningful. The chain couples TRBV12-3 or TRBV12-4 to TRBJ1-1, with D maybe TRBD1 (5 bases). The CDR3 is 12 amino acids. V was cut by 7 bases and J by 3 bases, with 9 bases left in between. CDR3 amino acids: CASNWGDTEAFF. In DNA, the CDR3 is TGTGCCAGCAACTGGGGGGACACTGAAGCTTTCTTT.

This clonotype showed up many times. Because this beta chain is a stray read in a library intended to capture alpha chains, its abundance should not be given much weight. The genes are TRBV19 and TRBJ2-1; 9 bases fit TRBD2. The V segment lost 5 bases and the J segment 4 bases; nucleotides outside the gene matches: 9. The CDR3 extends over 16 amino acids. Germline V CDR1 and CDR2: LNHDA, SQIVND (reference sequence). The CDR3 loop is CASSARLADFYNEQFF. The DNA of the CDR3 is TGTGCCAGTAGTGCACGACTAGCGGATTTTTACAATGAGCAGTTCTTC.